Shown below are 22 T cell receptor beta chains from a single sample sequenced in a study of blood T cells in healthy people across ages. For the second PCR, which ran for about 7 to 11 cycles, a sample-barcoded 5' primer and a J-beta primer mix were used. TCRdb ran MiXCR on the 5' RACE reads and lists one entry per CDR3 protein. Of 1.5 million to 2 million distinct CDR3 sequences in the sample, roughly 30% are singletons; the top ten hold over 7%. Sequenced: blood. These receptors all stem from a woman in her twenties or thirties in good health.

The sample holds a few counts of this clonotype. The rearrangement links TRBV24-1 to TRBJ1-2; 12 nucleotides line up with TRBD1. Germline V gives CDR1 KGHDR, CDR2 SFDVKD. With 5 bases clipped from V and 7 bases from J, the junction kept 10 bases outside the gene matches. The CDR3 totals 16 residues. CDR3 DNA: TGTGCCACCAGTGGGCAAACCGGGACAGGGGGCCGTGGCTACACCTTC. Its protein product is CATSGQTGTGGRGYTF.

The chain links TRBV27 to TRBJ2-3; TRBD1 matches at 8 bases. Germline CDR1 MNHEY, CDR2 SMNVEV (reference sequence). The length of the CDR3 is 16 residues. The V and J ends lost 5 bases and 2 bases, in that order; junction bases with no gene match: 9. The CDR3 spells CASSPTGGQLTDTQYF. Written as DNA, the CDR3 is TGTGCCAGCAGTCCTACAGGGGGACAACTCACAGATACGCAGTATTTT.

This clonotype has just a few counts. The rearrangement joins TRBV20-1 to TRBJ1-1, with D maybe TRBD1 (5 bases). This CDR3 is 13 amino acids long. Germline V lookup: CDR1 DFQATT, CDR2 SNEGSKA (reference sequence). V was cut by 0 bases and J by 2 bases, with 7 bases left in between. The CDR3, as DNA: TGCAGTGCTAGAGAACAGGCAAACACTGAAGCTTTCTTT. This translates into CSAREQANTEAFF.

The chain couples TRBV7-6 to TRBJ2-3, with D possibly TRBD2 on 6 matching bases. Germline V CDR1 and CDR2: SGHVS, FNYEAQ. The CDR3 covers 18 residues. Trimming took 0 bases from V and 0 from J, leaving 16 bases between them. CDR3 nucleotides: TGTGCCAGCAGCTTAGCGCTAAGTTCGGGAGCTAGCACAGATACGCAGTATTTT. Its protein is CASSLALSSGASTDTQYF.

This chain connects TRBV7-9 to TRBJ2-5; D may be TRBD1 (5 bases). Germline lookup yields CDR1 SEHNR and CDR2 FQNEAQ (reference sequence). CDR3 length: 13 amino acids. Trimming removed 6 bases at V and 2 bases at J, with 10 bases between. CDR3 residues: CASREDIQETQYF. DNA for the CDR3: TGTGCCAGCAGAGAGGACATTCAAGAGACCCAGTACTTC.

The chain employs TRBV28 and TRBJ2-1; D is perhaps TRBD1 (6 bases). V was pared by 5 bases and J by 15 bases, with 20 bases between. Germline V gives CDR1 MDHEN, CDR2 SYDVKM. The CDR3 has 13 residues. The chain's CDR3 is CASSLLGQLDPFF. CDR3 bases: TGTGCCAGCAGTCTCCTAGGACAGCTTGATCCGTTCTTC. The whole variable domain, filled in from reference TRBV28 and TRBJ2-1, reads DVKVTQSSRYLVKRTGEKVFLECVQDMDHENMFWYRQDPGLGLRLIYFSYDVKMKEKGDIPEGYSVSREKKERFSLILESASTNQTSMYLCASSLLGQLDPFFGPGTRLTVL.

Note on this clonotype: A read error may be the cause here, since a much bigger clone is one base away. The chain carries TRBV11-1 and TRBJ2-1; unclear D gene. Germline-derived CDR1 and CDR2 are SGHAT and FQDESV (reference sequence). The CDR3 runs 12 residues. The CDR3 bases are TGTGCCAGCAGCTTACCCGAGAATGAGCAGGTCTTC. Protein product: CASSLPENEQVF. Full variable domain (missing parts from reference TRBV11-1 and TRBJ2-1): EAEVAQSPRYKITEKSQAVAFWCDPISGHATLYWYRQILGQGPELLVQFQDESVVDDSQLPKDRFSAERLKGVDSTLKIQPAELGDSAMYLCASSLPENEQVFGPGTRLTVL.

Many counts were recorded for this clonotype. One end of the junction does not line up with germline, which may come from a read error. This rearrangement joins TRBV28 to TRBJ2-7; TRBD1 might be the D (5 bases). Germline CDR1 is MDHEN and CDR2 is SYDVKM. The CDR3 is 13 amino acids. The CDR3 protein is CASGLDSSYEQYF. CDR3 coding DNA: TGTGCCAGCGGTTTAGACAGTTCCTACGAGCAGTACTTC.

As to this clonotype: An end of the junction differs from the germline gene, which may be a read error. The chain recombines TRBV10-3 with TRBJ2-1; TRBD2 matches at 9 bases. This CDR3 comprises 15 residues. Germline lookup yields CDR1 ENHRY and CDR2 SYGVKD. CDR3: CAVRPGAGGDNEQFF. CDR3 bases: TGTGCCGTCAGACCTGGAGCGGGGGGCGACAATGAGCAGTTCTTC.

This clonotype appeared many times. The chain is built from TRBV29-1 and TRBJ2-1, with no clear D. The CDR3 contains 16 residues. V was shortened by 0 bases and J by 0 bases, with 12 bases between the two germline ends. Per the germline V gene, CDR1 is SQVTM and CDR2 is ANQGSEA. In DNA form, the CDR3 reads TGCAGCGTTGAAGATCTAGACCTAAGCTCCTACAATGAGCAGTTCTTC. This encodes CSVEDLDLSSYNEQFF.

Concerning this clonotype itself: Being one base from a much bigger clone, this may be a read error. The chain carries TRBV12-3 or TRBV12-4 and TRBJ1-1; tentative D call: TRBD1 (6 bases). Trimming stripped 6 bases from V and 4 bases from J, with 12 bases between. The CDR3 length is 13 residues. This CDR3 is CASSKGGSTEAFF. The CDR3 bases are TGTGCCAGCAGCAAAGGGGGGAGCACTGAAGCTTTCTTT.

The chain uses TRBV27 and TRBJ2-3; 7 positions match TRBD2. Losses at the gene ends were 5 bases for V and 2 bases for J; bases not matched to a gene: 7. Germline assignment: CDR1 MNHEY and CDR2 SMNVEV (reference sequence). The length of the CDR3 is 15 residues. The CDR3, as DNA: TGTGCCAGCAGTGTCGGGACTAAACCCACAGATACGCAGTATTTT. Its protein product is CASSVGTKPTDTQYF.

This clonotype was seen a few times. The rearrangement uses TRBV4-1 and TRBJ1-6, with a tentative D call TRBD1 (6 bases). V lost 1 base and J 10 bases, leaving 17 bases between the germline ends. Per germline, CDR1 MGHRA and CDR2 YSYEKL. This CDR3 spans 16 amino acids. CDR3 residues: CASSQAGVGGGSPLHF. As DNA, the CDR3 is TGCGCCAGCAGCCAAGCAGGGGTCGGGGGTGGGTCACCCCTCCACTTT.

J is TRBJ2-7 and V is TRBV11-2; no clear D gene. This CDR3 is 13 amino acids long. Trimming pared 2 bases from V and 8 bases from J, leaving 13 bases between. Germline V gene sequence: CDR1 SGHAT, CDR2 FQNNGV. This CDR3 is CASSLWQSYQQYF. CDR3 coding DNA: TGTGCCAGCAGCTTATGGCAAAGTTACCAGCAGTACTTC.

Notes on this clonotype: Sequence at one end of the junction differs from germline and may be a read error. V usage is TRBV4-2 and J usage is TRBJ2-7; 9 bases map to TRBD2. Germline V CDR1 and CDR2: LGHNA, YNFKEQ. This CDR3 spans 15 amino acids. The CDR3 DNA follows: TGTGCCGGCAGCCGAGTGGGCGGGGGGGGCTACGAGCAGTACTTC. This codes for CAGSRVGGGGYEQYF.

This clonotype came up a few times. This sequence joins TRBV5-1 and TRBJ2-2, with D hard to call. Trimming pared 6 bases from V and 1 base from J, leaving 13 bases between. Per germline, CDR1 SGHRS and CDR2 YFSETQ. This CDR3 has 15 amino acids. The CDR3 region has the DNA TGCGCCAGCATTACAAACCCGAAGAACACCGGGGAGCTGTTTTTT. Protein: CASITNPKNTGELFF.

This clonotype was observed a few times. The V gene is TRBV30, the J gene TRBJ2-7; D gene ambiguous. This CDR3 is built from 13 residues. V dropped 0 bases and J dropped 6 bases, with 12 bases sitting between them. The germline V gene encodes CDR1 GTSNPN and CDR2 SVGIG (reference sequence). The CDR3 region is CAWSVPDLVEQYF. CDR3 bases: TGTGCCTGGAGTGTCCCCGATCTCGTCGAGCAGTACTTC.

As regards this clonotype: A read error is possible here, since a much larger clone lies one base away. This chain links TRBV6-2 or TRBV6-3 with TRBJ2-5, with 10 bases that match TRBD2. The CDR3 extends over 15 amino acids. V was pared by 11 bases and J by 3 bases, with 12 bases of the junction left unmatched. Germline values: CDR1 MNHEY, CDR2 SVGEGT. The chain's CDR3 is CAGTTLGLAEETQYF. DNA for the CDR3: TGTGCCGGCACCACGCTTGGACTAGCGGAAGAGACCCAGTACTTC.

J is TRBJ1-1 and V is TRBV29-1; TRBD1 matches at 10 bases. CDR3 length: 13 residues. Germline CDR1 and CDR2: SQVTM and ANQGSEA. The ends lost 6 bases at V and 4 bases at J; junction bases unmatched: 5. CDR3 loop: CSVPRDRGTEAFF. The CDR3, as DNA: TGCAGCGTGCCAAGGGACAGGGGCACTGAAGCTTTCTTT.

This clonotype was counted ten times or more. The rearrangement joins TRBV27 to TRBJ2-6, with 7 positions matching TRBD1. The CDR3 extends over 17 amino acids. The junction had 5 bases not matched to a gene; V was cut back by 3 bases and J by 0 bases. CDR1 MNHEY and CDR2 SMNVEV come from the germline V gene (reference sequence). The DNA for the CDR3 is TGTGCCAGCAGTTTTTCGACAGGGCCCTCTGGGGCCAACGTCCTGACTTTC. Amino acids: CASSFSTGPSGANVLTF.

The chain uses TRBV27 and TRBJ2-4; D may be TRBD1 (6 bases). The DNA end is a closer match to TRBJ2-5, so the J assignment may be wrong. Looked up from germline, CDR1 is MNHEY and CDR2 is SMNVEV (reference sequence). The CDR3 consists of 13 residues. The CDR3: CASSSGQTETQYF. In DNA form, the CDR3 reads TGTGCCAGCAGTTCAGGACAGACCGAGACCCAGTACTTC.

The sample holds many counts of this clonotype. This chain links TRBV5-5 with TRBJ2-7; a weak D match, TRBD1 (5 bases). Trimming stripped 1 base from V and 1 base from J, with 9 bases between. Looked up from germline, CDR1 is SGHKS and CDR2 is YYEKEE (reference sequence). The CDR3 has 14 amino acids. The CDR3 reads CASSLRRGSYEQYF. CDR3 bases: TGTGCCAGCAGCTTGCGTAGGGGATCCTACGAGCAGTACTTC. Full variable domain (rest looked up from reference TRBV5-5 and TRBJ2-7): DAGVTQSPTHLIKTRGQQVTLRCSPISGHKSVSWYQQVLGQGPQFIFQYYEKEERGRGNFPDRFSARQFPNYSSELNVNALLLGDSALYLCASSLRRGSYEQYFGPGTRLTVT.